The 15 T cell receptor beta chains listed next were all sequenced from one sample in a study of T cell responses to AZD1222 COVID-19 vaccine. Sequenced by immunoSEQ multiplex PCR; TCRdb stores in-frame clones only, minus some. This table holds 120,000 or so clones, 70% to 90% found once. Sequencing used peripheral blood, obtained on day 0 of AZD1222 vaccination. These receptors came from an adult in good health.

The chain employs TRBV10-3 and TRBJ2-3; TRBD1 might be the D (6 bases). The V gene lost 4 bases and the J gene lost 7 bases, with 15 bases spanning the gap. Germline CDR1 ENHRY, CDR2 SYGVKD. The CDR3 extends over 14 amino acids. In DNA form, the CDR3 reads TGTGCCATCAGTGCGACAGGATCGGAGAATACGCAGTATTTT. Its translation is CAISATGSENTQYF.

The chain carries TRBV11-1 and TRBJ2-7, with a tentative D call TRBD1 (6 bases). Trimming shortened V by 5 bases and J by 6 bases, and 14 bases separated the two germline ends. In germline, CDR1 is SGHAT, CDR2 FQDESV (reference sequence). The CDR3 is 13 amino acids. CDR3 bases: TGTGCCAGCAGCCTGCCCGGACAGTTCGAGCAGTACTTC. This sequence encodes CASSLPGQFEQYF.

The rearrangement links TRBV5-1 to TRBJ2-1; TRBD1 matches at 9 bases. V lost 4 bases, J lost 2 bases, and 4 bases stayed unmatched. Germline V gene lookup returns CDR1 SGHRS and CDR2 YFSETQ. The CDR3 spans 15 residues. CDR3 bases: TGCGCCAGCAGCCCGGACAGGGGCGCCTACAATGAGCAGTTCTTC. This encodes CASSPDRGAYNEQFF.

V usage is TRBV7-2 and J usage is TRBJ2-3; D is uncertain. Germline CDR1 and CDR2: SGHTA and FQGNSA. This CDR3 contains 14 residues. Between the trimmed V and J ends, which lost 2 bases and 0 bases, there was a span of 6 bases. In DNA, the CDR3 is TGTGCCAGCAGCTTACCCCATAGCACAGATACGCAGTATTTT. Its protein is CASSLPHSTDTQYF.

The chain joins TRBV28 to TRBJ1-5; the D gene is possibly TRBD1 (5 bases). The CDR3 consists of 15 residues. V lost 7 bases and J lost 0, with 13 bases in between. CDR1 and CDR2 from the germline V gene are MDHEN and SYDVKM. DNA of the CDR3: TGTGCCAGCACCCTTCGGGGGGTTAGCAATCAGCCCCAGCATTTT. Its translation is CASTLRGVSNQPQHF.

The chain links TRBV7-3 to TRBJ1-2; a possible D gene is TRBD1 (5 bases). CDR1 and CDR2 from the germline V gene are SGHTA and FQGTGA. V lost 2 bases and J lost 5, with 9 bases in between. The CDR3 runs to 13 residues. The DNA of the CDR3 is TGTGCCAGCAGCTTAGGTCAGGGATATGGCTACACCTTC. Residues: CASSLGQGYGYTF.

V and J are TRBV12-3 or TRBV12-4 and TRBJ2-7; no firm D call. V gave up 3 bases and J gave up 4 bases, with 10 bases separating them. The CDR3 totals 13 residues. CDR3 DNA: TGTGCCAGCAGTTTTCCAAGGTCTTACGAGCAGTACTTC. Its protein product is CASSFPRSYEQYF.

The CDR3 DNA sequence: TGTGCCAGCAGTTACACGCGGACCCGGGGATATGGCTACACCTTC. Translating gives CASSYTRTRGYGYTF. J is TRBJ1-2 and V is TRBV6-5; D uncertain. Germline V CDR1 and CDR2: MNHEY, SVGAGI. V was pared by 2 bases and J by 5 bases, with 15 bases between. This CDR3 is built from 15 residues.

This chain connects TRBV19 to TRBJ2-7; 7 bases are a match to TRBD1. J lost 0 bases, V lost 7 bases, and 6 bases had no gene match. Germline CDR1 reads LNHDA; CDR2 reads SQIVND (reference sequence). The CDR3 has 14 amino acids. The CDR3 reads CASKGTVPSYEQYF. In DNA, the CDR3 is TGTGCCAGTAAGGGGACAGTCCCCTCCTACGAGCAGTACTTC. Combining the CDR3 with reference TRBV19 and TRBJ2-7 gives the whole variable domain DGGITQSPKYLFRKEGQNVTLSCEQNLNHDAMYWYRQDPGQGLRLIYYSQIVNDFQKGDIAEGYSVSREKKESFPLTVTSAQKNPTAFYLCASKGTVPSYEQYFGPGTRLTVT.

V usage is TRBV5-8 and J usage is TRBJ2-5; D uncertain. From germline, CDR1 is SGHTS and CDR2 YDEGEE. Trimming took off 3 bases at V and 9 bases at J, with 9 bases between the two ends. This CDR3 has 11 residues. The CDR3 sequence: CASSSRVPQYF. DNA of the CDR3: TGTGCCAGCAGCTCCAGAGTCCCCCAGTACTTC.

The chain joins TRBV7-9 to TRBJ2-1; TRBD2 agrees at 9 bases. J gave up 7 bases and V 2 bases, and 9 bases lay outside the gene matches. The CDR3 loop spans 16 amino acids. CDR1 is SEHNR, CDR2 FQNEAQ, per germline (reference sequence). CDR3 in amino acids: CASSLTVAGGQNEQFF. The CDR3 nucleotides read TGTGCCAGCAGCTTAACGGTGGCGGGAGGGCAGAATGAGCAGTTCTTC. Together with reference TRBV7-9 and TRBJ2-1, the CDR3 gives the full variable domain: DTGVSQNPRHKITKRGQNVTFRCDPISEHNRLYWYRQTLGQGPEFLTYFQNEAQLEKSRLLSDRFSAERPKGSFSTLEIQRTEQGDSAMYLCASSLTVAGGQNEQFFGPGTRLTVL.

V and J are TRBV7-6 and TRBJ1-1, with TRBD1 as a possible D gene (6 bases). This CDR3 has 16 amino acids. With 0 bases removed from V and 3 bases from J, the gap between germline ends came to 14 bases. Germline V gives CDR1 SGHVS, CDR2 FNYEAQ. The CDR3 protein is CASSLANGGSDTEAFF. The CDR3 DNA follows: TGTGCCAGCAGCTTAGCAAATGGGGGCTCGGACACTGAAGCTTTCTTT.

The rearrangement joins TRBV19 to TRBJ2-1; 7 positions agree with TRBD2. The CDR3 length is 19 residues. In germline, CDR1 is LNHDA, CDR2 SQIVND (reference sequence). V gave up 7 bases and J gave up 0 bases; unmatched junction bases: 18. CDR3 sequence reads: CASTGRGGSGPSSYNEQFF. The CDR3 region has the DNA TGTGCCAGTACCGGGAGAGGAGGTAGCGGGCCGAGCTCCTACAATGAGCAGTTCTTC.

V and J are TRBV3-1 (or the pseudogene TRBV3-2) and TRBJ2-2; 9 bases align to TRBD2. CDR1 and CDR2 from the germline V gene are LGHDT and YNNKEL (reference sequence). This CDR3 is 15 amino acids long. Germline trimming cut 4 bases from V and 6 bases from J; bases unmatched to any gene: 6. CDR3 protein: CASSLLAGIPGELFF. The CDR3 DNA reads TGTGCCAGCAGCCTACTAGCGGGTATCCCCGGGGAGCTGTTTTTT.

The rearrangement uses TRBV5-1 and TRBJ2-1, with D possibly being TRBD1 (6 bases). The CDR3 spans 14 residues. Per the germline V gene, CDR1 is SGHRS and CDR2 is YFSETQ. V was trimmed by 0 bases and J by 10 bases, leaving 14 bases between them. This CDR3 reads CASSLGGRSWEQFF. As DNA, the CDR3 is TGCGCCAGCAGCTTGGGGGGGCGGTCCTGGGAGCAGTTCTTC.